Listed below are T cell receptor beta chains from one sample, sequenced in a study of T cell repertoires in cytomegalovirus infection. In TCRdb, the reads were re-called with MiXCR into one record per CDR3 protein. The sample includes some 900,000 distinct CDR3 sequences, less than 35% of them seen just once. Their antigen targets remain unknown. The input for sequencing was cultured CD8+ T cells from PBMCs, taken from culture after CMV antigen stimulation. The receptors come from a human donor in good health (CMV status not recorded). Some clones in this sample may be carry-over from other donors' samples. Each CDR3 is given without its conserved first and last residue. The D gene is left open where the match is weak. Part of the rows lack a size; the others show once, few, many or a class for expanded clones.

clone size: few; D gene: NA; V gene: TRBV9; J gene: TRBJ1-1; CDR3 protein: ASSVREGEAF
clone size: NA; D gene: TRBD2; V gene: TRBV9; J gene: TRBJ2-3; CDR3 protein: ASSESGGATDTQY
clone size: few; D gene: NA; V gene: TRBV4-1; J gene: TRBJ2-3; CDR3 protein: ASSPLPGEHTQY
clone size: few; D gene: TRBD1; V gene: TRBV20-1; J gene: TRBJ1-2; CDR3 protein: SAPRTGANYGYT
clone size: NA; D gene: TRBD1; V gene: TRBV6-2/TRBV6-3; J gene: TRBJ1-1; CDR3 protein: ASSLSSGGTEAF
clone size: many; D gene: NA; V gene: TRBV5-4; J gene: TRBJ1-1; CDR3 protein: ASSSNSGEAF
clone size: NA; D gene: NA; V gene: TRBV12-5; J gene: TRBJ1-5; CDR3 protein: ASASVGVGFNQPQH
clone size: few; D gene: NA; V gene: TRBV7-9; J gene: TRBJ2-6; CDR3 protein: ALQGANVLT
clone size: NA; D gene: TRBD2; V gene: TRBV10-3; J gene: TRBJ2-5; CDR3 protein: AISESTSGGLQETQY
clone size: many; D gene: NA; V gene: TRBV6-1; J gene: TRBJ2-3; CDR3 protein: ASSKGSRSSTDTQY
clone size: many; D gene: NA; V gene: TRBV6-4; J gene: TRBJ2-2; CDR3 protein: ASSEGNTGELF
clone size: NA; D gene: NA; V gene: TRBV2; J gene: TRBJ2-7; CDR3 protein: ASSAEQY
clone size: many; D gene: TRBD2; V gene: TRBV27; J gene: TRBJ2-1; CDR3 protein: ASRTSGGYNEQF
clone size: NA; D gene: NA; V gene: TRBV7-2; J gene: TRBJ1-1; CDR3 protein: ASSFSPWGNTEAF
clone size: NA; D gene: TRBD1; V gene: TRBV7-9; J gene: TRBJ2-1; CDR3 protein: VSSRTGGAYNEQF
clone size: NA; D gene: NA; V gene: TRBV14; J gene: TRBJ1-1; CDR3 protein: ASSQEPAF
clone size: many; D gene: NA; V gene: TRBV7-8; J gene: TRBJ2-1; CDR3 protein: ASSLGVRRPYNEQF
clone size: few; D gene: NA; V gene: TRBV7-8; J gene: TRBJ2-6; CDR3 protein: ASTEEADVPSGANVLT
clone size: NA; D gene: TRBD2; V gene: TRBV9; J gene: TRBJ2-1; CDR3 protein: ASSVADVAGGRSEQF
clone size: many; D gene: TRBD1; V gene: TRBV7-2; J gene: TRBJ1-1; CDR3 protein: ASSWTGQGVSWNTEAF
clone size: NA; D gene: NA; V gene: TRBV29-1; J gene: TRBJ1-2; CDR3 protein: SVHPIPTAALGSGYT
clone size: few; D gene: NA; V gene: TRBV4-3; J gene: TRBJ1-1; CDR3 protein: ASSQDRGRGDTEAF
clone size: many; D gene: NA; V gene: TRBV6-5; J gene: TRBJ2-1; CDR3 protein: ASSYGGNNEQF
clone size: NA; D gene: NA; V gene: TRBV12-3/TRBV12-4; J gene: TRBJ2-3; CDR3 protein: ASNSRGGTSTDTQY
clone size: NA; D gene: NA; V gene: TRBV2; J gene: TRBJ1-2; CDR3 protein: ASPEAAASGYGYT
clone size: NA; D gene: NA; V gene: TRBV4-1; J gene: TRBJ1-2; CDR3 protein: ASSQGHMDYGYT
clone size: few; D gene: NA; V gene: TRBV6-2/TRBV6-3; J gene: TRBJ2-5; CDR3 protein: ASSYSTETQY
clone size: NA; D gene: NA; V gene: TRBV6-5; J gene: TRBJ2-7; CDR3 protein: ASKAGTYEQY
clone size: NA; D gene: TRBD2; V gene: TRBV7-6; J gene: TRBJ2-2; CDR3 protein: ASSHPSGGENTGELF
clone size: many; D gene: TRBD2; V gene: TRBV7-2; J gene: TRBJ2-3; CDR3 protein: ASSLRGLAVSSTDTQY
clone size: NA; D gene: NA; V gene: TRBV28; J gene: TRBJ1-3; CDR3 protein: ASSSKGDTIY